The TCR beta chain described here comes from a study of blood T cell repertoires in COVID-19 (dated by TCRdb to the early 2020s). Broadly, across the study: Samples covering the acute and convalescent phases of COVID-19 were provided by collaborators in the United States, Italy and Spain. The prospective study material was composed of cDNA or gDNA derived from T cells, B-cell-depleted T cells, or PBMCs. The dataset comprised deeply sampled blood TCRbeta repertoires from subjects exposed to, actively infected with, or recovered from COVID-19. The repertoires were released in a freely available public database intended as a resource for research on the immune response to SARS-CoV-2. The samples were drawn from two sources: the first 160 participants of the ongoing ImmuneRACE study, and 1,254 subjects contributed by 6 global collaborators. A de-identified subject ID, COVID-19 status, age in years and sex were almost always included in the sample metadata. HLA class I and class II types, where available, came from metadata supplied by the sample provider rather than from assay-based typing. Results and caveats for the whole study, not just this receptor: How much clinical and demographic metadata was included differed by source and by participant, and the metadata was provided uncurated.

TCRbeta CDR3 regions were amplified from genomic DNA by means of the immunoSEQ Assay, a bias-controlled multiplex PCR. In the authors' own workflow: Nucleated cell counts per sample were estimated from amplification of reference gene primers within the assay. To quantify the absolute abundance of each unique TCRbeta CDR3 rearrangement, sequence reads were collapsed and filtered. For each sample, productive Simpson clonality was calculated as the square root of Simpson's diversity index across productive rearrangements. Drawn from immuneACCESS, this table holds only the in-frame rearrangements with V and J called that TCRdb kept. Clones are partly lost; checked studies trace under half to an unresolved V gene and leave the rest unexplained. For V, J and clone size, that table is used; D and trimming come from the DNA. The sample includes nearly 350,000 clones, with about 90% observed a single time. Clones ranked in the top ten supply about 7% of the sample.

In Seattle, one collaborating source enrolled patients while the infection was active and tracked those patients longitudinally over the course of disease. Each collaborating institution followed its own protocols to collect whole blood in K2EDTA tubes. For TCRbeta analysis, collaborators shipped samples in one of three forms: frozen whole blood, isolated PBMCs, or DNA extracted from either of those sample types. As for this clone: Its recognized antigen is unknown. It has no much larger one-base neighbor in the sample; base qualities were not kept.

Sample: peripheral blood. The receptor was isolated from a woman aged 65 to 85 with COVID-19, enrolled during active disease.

The sequence in DNA is TGTGCCAGCAGCGCAGTGACAGGGATGGGTTCACCCCTCCACTTT. Translation gives CASSAVTGMGSPLHF. Rearrangement joined TRBV4-2 to TRBJ1-6; 7 bases in the junction line up with TRBD1. Trimming accounts for 5 bases at V and 9 bases at J, while the number of junction bases matched to no gene is 10. Including the terminal cysteine and phenylalanine, the CDR3 comprises 15 residues. The read is trimmed to its CDR3 DNA, 45 bases read in frame from base 1. The germline V gene supplies CDR1 LGHNA and CDR2 YNFKEQ.